This TCR beta chain emerged from a study of shared clonotypes between healthy human individuals. General observations from the study: Only a few donors were included, so the genetic and exposure-history diversity represented was limited. Generally, naive subsets (rather than memory subsets) showed larger estimated richness.

This clone was recorded only once. Its antigen is undetermined. Samples underwent the assay at deep level. 200 ng DNA, around 30,000 T cell genomes, went into each sorted-subset replicate PCR. Some clones are missing from TCRdb's copy, which holds only in-frame ones; the method was immunoSEQ multiplex PCR. Counted here are about 2 million clones, 95% occurring once; the ten biggest clones make up roughly 0.13%. The CDR3 contains 16 residues. Germline values: CDR1 MNHNS, CDR2 SASEGT. Trimming removed 2 bases from V and 8 bases from J, with 21 bases in between. The V and J genes are TRBV6-1 and TRBJ1-2; possible D gene TRBD1, 6 bases. The material sequenced was naive CD4+ T cells sorted from blood. Regarding subset: CD45RA+ positively selected. This TCR was recovered from a young man in good health. The CDR3 DNA reads as TGTGCCAGCAGTGAAAGGATGGTCAGGGGCATAGGGGGCTACACCTTC. This encodes CASSERMVRGIGGYTF.